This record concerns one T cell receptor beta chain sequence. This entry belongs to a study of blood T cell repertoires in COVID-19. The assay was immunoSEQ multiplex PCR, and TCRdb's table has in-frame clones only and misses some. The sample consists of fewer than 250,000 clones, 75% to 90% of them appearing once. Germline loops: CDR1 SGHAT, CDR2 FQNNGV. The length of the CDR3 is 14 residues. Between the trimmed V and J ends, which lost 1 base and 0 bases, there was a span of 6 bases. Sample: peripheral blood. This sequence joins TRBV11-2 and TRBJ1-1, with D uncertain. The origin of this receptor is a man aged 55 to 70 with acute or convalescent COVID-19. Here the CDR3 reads CASSLAFVNTEAFF. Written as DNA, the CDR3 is TGTGCCAGCAGCTTAGCGTTTGTGAACACTGAAGCTTTCTTT.